These 8 T cell receptor beta chains originate from one sample sequenced in a study of T-cell reconstitution after alpha-beta-depleted transplantation in children. The TCRbeta library incorporated unique molecular identifiers. Each CDR3 protein is one row after TCRdb ran MiXCR on the PCR reads. Counted here are about 600,000 distinct CDR3 sequences, 10% to 15% occurring once; the ten biggest clones make up approximately 2%. Source: PBMCs, mostly from graft donor cells, taken 360 days after TCRalphabeta/CD19-depleted stem cell transplant. These receptors were obtained from a male patient aged 10 to 17 who had a stem cell transplant for acute myeloid leukemia, so the T cells may come from the graft donor.

The chain couples TRBV20-1 to TRBJ2-5, with no clear D. The germline V and J ends were trimmed by 0 bases and 2 bases, with 19 bases remaining between them. The germline V gene encodes CDR1 DFQATT and CDR2 SNEGSKA (reference sequence). This CDR3 spans 17 amino acids. Here the CDR3 DNA reads TGCAGTGCTAGAGATGTCGGCCTCGATCAATGGCAAGAGACCCAGTACTTC. Translating gives CSARDVGLDQWQETQYF.

V gene TRBV11-2 combines with J gene TRBJ2-6; 10 nucleotides line up with TRBD1. J was trimmed by 1 base and V by 5 bases; bases with no gene match: 11. Germline CDR1 and CDR2: SGHAT and FQNNGV. The CDR3 spans 19 residues. CDR3 sequence reads: CASSPTGQGYGSGANVLTF. In nucleotides, the CDR3 is TGTGCCAGCAGCCCAACGGGACAGGGGTACGGATCTGGGGCCAACGTCCTGACTTTC.

This clonotype has only a few counts. The genes are TRBV10-3 and TRBJ2-5; TRBD2 might be the D (5 bases). There are 18 residues in the CDR3. V was trimmed by 0 bases and J by 1 base, leaving 18 bases between them. Per the germline V gene, CDR1 is ENHRY and CDR2 is SYGVKD. The CDR3 coding sequence is TGTGCCATCAGTGAGTCCGACTACGGGCAACTGGGCCAAGAGACCCAGTACTTC. It translates to CAISESDYGQLGQETQYF.

This clonotype was detected many times. The chain employs TRBV7-2 and TRBJ1-5; perhaps TRBD1 as D (5 bases). The CDR3 runs 15 residues. V lost 5 bases, J lost 4 bases, and 15 bases lay in between. Germline V gene sequence: CDR1 SGHTA, CDR2 FQGNSA. The CDR3 reads CASSPGPAGNQPQHF. The CDR3, as DNA: TGTGCCAGCAGCCCGGGTCCGGCAGGGAATCAGCCCCAGCATTTT.

The chain links TRBV28 to TRBJ1-1; unclear D gene. The germline V and J ends were trimmed by 11 bases and 4 bases, with 17 bases remaining between them. The CDR3 consists of 13 residues. Germline-derived CDR1 and CDR2 are MDHEN and SYDVKM. The CDR3 DNA follows: TGTGCCCGGAGGGCGCGGCGGGCCACTGAAGCTTTCTTT. It is translated as CARRARRATEAFF.

The table lists this clonotype with many counts. The chain uses TRBV28 and TRBJ2-3, with 8 bases aligning to TRBD2. The germline gives CDR1 MDHEN, CDR2 SYDVKM. The ends lost 4 bases at V and 1 base at J; junction bases unmatched: 7. The CDR3 covers 16 residues. CDR3 in DNA: TGTGCCAGCAGTTCTCCAGCGGGAGAAGGCACAGATACGCAGTATTTT. Encoded protein: CASSSPAGEGTDTQYF.

Only one count was recorded for this clonotype. V and J are TRBV7-6 and TRBJ2-7; D remains ambiguous. The germline gives CDR1 SGHVS, CDR2 FNYEAQ. The CDR3 covers 18 residues. V lost 1 base to trimming and J lost 0 bases, with 19 bases between them. CDR3 DNA: TGTGCCAGCAGCTTAGTACCTAGATGGGAAAAGATCTCCTACGAGCAGTACTTC. Translated, it gives CASSLVPRWEKISYEQYF.

V gene TRBV6-2 or TRBV6-3 combines with J gene TRBJ2-1; the D is unclear. The V gene lost 5 bases and the J gene lost 9 bases, with 11 bases spanning the gap. The CDR3 loop spans 12 amino acids. CDR1 and CDR2 (germline): MNHEY, SVGEGT. The CDR3, as DNA: TGTGCCAGCAGTCCCTTGGGCAGTGAGCAGTTCTTC. Protein sequence: CASSPLGSEQFF.